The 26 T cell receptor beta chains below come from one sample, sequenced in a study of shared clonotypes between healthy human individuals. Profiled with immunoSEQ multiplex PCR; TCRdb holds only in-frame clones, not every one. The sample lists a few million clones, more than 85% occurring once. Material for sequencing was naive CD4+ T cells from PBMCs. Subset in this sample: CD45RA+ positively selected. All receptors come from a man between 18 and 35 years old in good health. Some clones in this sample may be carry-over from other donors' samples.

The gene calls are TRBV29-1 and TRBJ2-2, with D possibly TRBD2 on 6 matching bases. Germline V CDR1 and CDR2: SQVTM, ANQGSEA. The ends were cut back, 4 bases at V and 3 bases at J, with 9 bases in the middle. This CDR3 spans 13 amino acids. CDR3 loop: CSVGGDDTGELFF. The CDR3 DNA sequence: TGCAGCGTTGGGGGGGACGACACCGGGGAGCTGTTTTTT.

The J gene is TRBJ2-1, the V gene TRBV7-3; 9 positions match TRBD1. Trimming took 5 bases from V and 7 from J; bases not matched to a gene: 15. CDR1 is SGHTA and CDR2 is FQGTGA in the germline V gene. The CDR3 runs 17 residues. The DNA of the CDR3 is TGTGCCAGCAGCCCGACCCCGTTAGACAGGGGGGGGAATGAGCAGTTCTTC. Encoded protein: CASSPTPLDRGGNEQFF.

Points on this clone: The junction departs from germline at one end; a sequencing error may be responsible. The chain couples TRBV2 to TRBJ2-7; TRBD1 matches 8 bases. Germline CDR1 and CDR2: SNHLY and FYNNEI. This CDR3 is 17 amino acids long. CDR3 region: CTSTTDRVRGSSYEQYF. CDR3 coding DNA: TGTACCAGCACTACGGACAGGGTCCGAGGGAGCTCCTACGAGCAGTACTTC.

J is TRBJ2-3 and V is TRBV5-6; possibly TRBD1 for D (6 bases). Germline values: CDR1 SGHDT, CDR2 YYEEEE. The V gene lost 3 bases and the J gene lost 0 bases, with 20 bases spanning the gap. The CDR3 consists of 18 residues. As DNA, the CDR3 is TGTGCCAGCAGCTCCTTGGTTACCGGGACACGGAGCACAGATACGCAGTATTTT. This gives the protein CASSSLVTGTRSTDTQYF.

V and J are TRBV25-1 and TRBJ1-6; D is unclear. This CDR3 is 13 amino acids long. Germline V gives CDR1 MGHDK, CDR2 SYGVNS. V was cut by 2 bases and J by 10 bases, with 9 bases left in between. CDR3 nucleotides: TGTGCCAGCAGTGAACTGAACCTATCACCCCTCCACTTT. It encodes CASSELNLSPLHF. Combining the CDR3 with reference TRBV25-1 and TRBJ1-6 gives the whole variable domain EADIYQTPRYLVIGTGKKITLECSQTMGHDKMYWYQQDPGMELHLIHYSYGVNSTEKGDLSSESTVSRIRTEHFPLTLESARPSHTSQYLCASSELNLSPLHFGNGTRLTVT.

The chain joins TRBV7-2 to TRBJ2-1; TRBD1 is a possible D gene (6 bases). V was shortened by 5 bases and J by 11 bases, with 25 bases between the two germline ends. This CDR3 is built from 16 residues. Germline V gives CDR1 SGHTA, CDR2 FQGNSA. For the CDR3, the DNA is TGTGCCAGCAGCCCCGTGTCGGACAGCGGACACCGCAAGCAGTTCTTC. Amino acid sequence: CASSPVSDSGHRKQFF.

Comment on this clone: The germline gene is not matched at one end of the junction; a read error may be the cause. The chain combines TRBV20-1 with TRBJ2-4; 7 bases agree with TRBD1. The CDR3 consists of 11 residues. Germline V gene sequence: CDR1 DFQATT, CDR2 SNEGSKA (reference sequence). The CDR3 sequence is CSARPGQTHSF. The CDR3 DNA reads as TGCAGTGCTAGGCCGGGACAGACCCATAGCTTC.

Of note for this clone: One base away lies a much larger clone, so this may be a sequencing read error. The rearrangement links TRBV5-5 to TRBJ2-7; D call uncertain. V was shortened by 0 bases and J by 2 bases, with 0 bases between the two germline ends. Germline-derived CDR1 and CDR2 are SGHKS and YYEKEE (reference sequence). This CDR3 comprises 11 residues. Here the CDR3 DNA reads TGTGCCAGCAGCTTGGCCTACGAGCAGTACTTC. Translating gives CASSLAYEQYF.

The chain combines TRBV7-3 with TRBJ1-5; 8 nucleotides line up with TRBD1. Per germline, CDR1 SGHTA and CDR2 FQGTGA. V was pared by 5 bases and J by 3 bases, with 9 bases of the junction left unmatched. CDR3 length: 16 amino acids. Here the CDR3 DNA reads TGTGCCAGCAGCACTAAGACAGGGGTGGCCAATCAGCCCCAGCATTTT. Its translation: CASSTKTGVANQPQHF.

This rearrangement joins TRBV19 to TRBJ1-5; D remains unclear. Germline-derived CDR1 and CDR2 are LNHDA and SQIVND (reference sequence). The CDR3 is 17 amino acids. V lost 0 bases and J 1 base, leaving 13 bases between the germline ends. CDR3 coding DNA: TGTGCCAGTAGTATAGATTGGAGAGTTCGGAGCAATCAGCCCCAGCATTTT. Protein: CASSIDWRVRSNQPQHF. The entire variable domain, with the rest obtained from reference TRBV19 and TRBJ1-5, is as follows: DGGITQSPKYLFRKEGQNVTLSCEQNLNHDAMYWYRQDPGQGLRLIYYSQIVNDFQKGDIAEGYSVSREKKESFPLTVTSAQKNPTAFYLCASSIDWRVRSNQPQHFGDGTRLSIL.

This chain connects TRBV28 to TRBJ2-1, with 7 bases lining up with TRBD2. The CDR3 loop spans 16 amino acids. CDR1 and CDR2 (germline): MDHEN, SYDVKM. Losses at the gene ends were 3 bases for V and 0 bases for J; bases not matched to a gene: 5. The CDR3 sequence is CASSFAGGGSYNEQFF. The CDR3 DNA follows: TGTGCCAGCAGTTTTGCGGGCGGGGGCTCCTACAATGAGCAGTTCTTC.

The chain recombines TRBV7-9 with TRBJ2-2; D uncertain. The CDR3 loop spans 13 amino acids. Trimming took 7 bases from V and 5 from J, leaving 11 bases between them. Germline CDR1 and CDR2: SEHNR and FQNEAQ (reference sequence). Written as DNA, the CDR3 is TGTGCCAGCACAATACAAGGGACCGGGGAGCTGTTTTTT. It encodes CASTIQGTGELFF. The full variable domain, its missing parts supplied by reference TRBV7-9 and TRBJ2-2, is DTGVSQNPRHKITKRGQNVTFRCDPISEHNRLYWYRQTLGQGPEFLTYFQNEAQLEKSRLLSDRFSAERPKGSFSTLEIQRTEQGDSAMYLCASTIQGTGELFFGEGSRLTVL.

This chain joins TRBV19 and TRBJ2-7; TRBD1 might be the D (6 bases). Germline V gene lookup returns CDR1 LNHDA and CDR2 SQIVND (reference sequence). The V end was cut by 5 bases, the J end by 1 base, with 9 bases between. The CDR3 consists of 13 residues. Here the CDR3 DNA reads TGTGCCAGTAGTGACAGGCCGTCCTACGAGCAGTACTTC. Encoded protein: CASSDRPSYEQYF.

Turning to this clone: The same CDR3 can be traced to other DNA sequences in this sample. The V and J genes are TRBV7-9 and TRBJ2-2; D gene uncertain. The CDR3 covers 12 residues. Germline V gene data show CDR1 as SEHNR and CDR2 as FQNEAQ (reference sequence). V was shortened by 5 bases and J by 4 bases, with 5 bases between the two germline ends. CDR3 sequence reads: CASSRLTGELFF. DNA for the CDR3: TGTGCCAGCAGCCGCCTCACCGGGGAGCTGTTTTTT.

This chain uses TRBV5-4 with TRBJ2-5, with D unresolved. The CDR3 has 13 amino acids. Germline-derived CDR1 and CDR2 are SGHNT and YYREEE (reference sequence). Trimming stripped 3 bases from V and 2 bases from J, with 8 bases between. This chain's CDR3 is CASSSAGQETQYF. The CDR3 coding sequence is TGTGCCAGCAGCTCCGCCGGGCAAGAGACCCAGTACTTC. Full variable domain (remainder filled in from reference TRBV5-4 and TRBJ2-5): ETGVTQSPTHLIKTRGQQVTLRCSSQSGHNTVSWYQQALGQGPQFIFQYYREEENGRGNFPPRFSGLQFPNYSSELNVNALELDDSALYLCASSSAGQETQYFGPGTRLLVL.

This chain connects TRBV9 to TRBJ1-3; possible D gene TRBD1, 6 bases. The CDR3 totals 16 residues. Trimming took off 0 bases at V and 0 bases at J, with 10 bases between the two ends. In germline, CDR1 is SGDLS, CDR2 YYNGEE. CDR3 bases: TGTGCCAGCAGCGTAGATGGGGGCAGCTCTGGAAACACCATATATTTT. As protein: CASSVDGGSSGNTIYF. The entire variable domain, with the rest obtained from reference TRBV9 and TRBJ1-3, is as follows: DSGVTQTPKHLITATGQRVTLRCSPRSGDLSVYWYQQSLDQGLQFLIQYYNGEERAKGNILERFSAQQFPDLHSELNLSSLELGDSALYFCASSVDGGSSGNTIYFGEGSWLTVV.

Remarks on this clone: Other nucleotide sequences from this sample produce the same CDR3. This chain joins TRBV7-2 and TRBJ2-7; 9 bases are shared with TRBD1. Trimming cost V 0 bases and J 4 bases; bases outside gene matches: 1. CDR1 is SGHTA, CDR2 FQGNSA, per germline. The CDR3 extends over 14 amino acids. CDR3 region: CASSLAGTGYEQYF. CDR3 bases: TGTGCCAGCAGCTTAGCCGGGACAGGGTACGAGCAGTACTTC.

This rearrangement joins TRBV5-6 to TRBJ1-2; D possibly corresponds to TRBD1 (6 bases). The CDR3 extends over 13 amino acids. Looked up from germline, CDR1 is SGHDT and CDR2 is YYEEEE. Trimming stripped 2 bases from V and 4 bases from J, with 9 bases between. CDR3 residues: CASSFTGTYGYTF. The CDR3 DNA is TGTGCCAGCAGCTTTACAGGGACCTATGGCTACACCTTC. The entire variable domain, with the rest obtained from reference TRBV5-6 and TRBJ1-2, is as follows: DAGVTQSPTHLIKTRGQQVTLRCSPKSGHDTVSWYQQALGQGPQFIFQYYEEEERQRGNFPDRFSGHQFPNYSSELNVNALLLGDSALYLCASSFTGTYGYTFGSGTRLTVV.

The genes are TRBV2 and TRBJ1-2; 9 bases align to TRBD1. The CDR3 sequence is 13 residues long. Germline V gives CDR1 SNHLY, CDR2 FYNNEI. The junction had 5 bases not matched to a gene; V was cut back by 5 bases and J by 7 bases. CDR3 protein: CASSRTGEAGYTF. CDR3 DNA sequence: TGTGCCAGCAGTCGGACAGGGGAGGCTGGCTACACCTTC.

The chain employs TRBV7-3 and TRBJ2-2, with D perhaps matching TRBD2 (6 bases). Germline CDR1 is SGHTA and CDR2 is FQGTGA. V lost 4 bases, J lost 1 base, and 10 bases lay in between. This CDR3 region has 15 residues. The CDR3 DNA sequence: TGTGCCAGCAGCTCCGGGACTCTGAACACCGGGGAGCTGTTTTTT. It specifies CASSSGTLNTGELFF.

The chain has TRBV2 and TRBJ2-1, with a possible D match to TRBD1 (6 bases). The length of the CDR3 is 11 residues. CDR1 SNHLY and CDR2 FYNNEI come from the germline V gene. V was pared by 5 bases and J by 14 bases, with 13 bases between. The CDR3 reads CASSRDNLEFF. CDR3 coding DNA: TGTGCCAGCAGTCGGGACAACCTAGAGTTCTTC.

The CDR3 loop is CASRHPGQEAYEQYF. In DNA, the CDR3 is TGTGCCAGCAGACATCCGGGACAGGAGGCCTACGAGCAGTACTTC. The rearrangement joins TRBV6-1 to TRBJ2-7; 8 nucleotides line up with TRBD1. With 6 bases clipped from V and 2 bases from J, the junction kept 9 bases outside the gene matches. The CDR3 sequence is 15 residues long. The germline V gene has CDR1 MNHNS and CDR2 SASEGT.

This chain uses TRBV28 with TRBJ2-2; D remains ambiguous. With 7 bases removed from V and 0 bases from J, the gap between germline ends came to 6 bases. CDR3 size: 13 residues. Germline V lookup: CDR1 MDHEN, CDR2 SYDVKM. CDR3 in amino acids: CASIPTNTGELFF. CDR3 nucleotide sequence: TGTGCCAGCATACCAACGAACACCGGGGAGCTGTTTTTT.

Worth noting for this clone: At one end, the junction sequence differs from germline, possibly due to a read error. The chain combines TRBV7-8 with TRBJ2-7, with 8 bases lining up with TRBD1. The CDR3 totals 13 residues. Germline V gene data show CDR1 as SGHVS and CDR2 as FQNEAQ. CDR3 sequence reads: CASSLDWVTGGDF. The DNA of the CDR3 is TGTGCCAGCAGCTTAGATTGGGTTACAGGGGGAGACTTC.

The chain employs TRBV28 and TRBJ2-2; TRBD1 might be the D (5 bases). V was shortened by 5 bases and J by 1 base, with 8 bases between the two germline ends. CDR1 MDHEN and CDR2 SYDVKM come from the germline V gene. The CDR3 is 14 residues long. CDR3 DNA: TGTGCCAGCAGTGAAGGACAGAACACCGGGGAGCTGTTTTTT. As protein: CASSEGQNTGELFF.

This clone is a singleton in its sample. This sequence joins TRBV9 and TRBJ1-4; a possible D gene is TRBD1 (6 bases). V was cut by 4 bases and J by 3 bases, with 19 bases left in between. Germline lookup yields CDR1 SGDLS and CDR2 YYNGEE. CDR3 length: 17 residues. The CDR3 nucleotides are TGTGCCAGCAGCCCGCGGGACAATTCGGTAGCTAATGAAAAACTGTTTTTT. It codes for CASSPRDNSVANEKLFF. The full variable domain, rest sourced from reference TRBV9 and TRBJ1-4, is DSGVTQTPKHLITATGQRVTLRCSPRSGDLSVYWYQQSLDQGLQFLIQYYNGEERAKGNILERFSAQQFPDLHSELNLSSLELGDSALYFCASSPRDNSVANEKLFFGSGTQLSVL.